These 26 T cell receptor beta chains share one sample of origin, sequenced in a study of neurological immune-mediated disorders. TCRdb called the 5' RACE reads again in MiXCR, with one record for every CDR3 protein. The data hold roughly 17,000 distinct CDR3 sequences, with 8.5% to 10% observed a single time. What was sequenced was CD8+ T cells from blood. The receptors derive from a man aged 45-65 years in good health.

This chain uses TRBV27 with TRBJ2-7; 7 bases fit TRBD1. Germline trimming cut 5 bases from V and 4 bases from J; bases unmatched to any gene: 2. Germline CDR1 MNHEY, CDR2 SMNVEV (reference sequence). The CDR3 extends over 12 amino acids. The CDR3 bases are TGTGCCAGCAGTCAACAGGGGTACGAGCAGTACTTC. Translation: CASSQQGYEQYF.

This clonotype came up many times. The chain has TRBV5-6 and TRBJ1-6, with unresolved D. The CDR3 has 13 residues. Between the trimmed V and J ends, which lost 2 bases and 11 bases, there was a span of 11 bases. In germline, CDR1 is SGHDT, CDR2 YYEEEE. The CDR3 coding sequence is TGTGCCAGCAGCTTTGGATCGTCCCCACCCCTCCACTTT. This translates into CASSFGSSPPLHF.

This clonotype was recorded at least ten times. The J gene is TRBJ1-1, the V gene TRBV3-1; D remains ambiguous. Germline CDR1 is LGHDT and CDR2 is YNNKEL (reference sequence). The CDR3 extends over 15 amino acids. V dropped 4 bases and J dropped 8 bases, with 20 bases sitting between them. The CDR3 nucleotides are TGTGCCAGCAGCCTCGGGCTGGGATTGGGCGGCGAAGCTTTCTTT. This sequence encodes CASSLGLGLGGEAFF.

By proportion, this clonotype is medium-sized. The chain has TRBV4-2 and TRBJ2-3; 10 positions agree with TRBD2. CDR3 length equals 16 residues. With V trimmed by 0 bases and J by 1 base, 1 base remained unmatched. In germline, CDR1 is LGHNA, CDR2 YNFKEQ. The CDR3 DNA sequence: TGTGCCAGCAGCCAAGATCTAGCGGGAGGCACAGATACGCAGTATTTT. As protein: CASSQDLAGGTDTQYF.

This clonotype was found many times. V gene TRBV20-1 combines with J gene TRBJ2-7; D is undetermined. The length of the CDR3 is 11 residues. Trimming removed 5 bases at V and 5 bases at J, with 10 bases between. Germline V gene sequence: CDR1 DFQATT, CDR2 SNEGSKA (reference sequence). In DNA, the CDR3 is TGCAGTGCTTTATGGTGGGACGAGCAGTACTTC. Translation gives CSALWWDEQYF.

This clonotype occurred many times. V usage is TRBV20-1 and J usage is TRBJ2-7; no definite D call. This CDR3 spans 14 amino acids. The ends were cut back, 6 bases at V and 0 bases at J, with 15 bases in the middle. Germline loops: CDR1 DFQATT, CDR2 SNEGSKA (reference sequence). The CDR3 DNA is TGCAGTGCCCAGCCAGATTCAAACTCCTACGAGCAGTACTTC. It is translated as CSAQPDSNSYEQYF.

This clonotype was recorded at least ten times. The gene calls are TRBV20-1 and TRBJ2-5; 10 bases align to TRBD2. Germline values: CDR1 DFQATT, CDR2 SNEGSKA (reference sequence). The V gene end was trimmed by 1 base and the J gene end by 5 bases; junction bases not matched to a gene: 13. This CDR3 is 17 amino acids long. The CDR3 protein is CSARVVLAGVGGETQYF. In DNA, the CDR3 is TGCAGTGCTAGAGTAGTCCTAGCGGGAGTCGGGGGGGAGACCCAGTACTTC.

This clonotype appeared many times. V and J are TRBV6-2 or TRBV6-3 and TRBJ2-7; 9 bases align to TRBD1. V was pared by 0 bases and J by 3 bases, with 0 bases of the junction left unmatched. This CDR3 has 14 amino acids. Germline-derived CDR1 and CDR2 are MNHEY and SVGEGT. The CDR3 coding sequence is TGTGCCAGCAGTTACTCGACAGGGGGCTACGAGCAGTACTTC. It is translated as CASSYSTGGYEQYF.

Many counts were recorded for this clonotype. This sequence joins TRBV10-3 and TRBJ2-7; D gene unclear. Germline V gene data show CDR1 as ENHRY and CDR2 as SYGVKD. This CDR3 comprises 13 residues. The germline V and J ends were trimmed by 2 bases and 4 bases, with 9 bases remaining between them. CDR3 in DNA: TGTGCCATCAGTGAGCCTAGTCGTTACGAGCAGTACTTC. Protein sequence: CAISEPSRYEQYF.

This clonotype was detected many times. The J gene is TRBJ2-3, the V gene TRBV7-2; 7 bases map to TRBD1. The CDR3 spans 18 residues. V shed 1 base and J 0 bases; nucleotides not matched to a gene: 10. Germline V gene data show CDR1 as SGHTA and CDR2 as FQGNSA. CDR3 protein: CASSLEGQNIASTDTQYF. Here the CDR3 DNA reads TGTGCCAGCAGCTTAGAGGGACAGAACATTGCTAGCACAGATACGCAGTATTTT.

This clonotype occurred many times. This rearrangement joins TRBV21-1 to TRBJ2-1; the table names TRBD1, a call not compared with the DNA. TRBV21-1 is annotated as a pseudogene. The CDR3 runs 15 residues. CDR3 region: CASGNGTGEFDEQFF. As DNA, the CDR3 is TGTGCCAGCGGTAACGGGACAGGGGAGTTCGATGAGCAGTTCTTC.

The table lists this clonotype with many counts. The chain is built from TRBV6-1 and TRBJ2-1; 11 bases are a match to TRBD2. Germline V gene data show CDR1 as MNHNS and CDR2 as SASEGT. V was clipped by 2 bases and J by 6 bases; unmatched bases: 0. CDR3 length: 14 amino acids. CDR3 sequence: CASSELAGGNEQFF. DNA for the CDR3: TGTGCCAGCAGTGAACTAGCGGGAGGCAATGAGCAGTTCTTC.

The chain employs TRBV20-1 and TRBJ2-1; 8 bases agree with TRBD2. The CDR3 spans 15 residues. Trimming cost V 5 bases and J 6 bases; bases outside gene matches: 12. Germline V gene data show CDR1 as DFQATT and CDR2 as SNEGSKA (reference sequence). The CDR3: CSARIREGLSNEQFF. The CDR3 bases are TGCAGTGCTCGGATTCGGGAGGGCCTGTCCAATGAGCAGTTCTTC.

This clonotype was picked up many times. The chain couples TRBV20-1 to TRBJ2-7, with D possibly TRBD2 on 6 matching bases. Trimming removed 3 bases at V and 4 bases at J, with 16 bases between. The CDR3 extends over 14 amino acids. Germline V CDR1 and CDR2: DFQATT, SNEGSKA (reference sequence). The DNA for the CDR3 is TGCAGTGCTAGTGTCCACGGGACTGCATACGAGCAGTACTTC. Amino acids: CSASVHGTAYEQYF.

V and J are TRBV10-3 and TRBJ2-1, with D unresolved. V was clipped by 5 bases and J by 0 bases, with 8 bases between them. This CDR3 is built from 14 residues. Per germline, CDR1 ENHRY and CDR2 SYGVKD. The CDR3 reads CAISQRGSYNEQFF. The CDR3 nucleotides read TGTGCCATCAGTCAGCGTGGCTCCTACAATGAGCAGTTCTTC.

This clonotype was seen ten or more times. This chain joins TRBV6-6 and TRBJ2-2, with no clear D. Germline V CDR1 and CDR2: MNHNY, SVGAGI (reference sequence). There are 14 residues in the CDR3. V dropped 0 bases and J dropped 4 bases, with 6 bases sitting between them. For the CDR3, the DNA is TGTGCCAGCAGTTACTCATGGGGCACCGGGGAGCTGTTTTTT. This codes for CASSYSWGTGELFF.

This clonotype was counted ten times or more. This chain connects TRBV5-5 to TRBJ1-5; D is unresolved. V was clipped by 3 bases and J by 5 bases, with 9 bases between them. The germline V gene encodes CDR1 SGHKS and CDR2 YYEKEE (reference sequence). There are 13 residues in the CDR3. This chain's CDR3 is CASSSYMDQPQHF. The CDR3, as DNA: TGTGCCAGCAGCTCTTACATGGATCAGCCCCAGCATTTT.

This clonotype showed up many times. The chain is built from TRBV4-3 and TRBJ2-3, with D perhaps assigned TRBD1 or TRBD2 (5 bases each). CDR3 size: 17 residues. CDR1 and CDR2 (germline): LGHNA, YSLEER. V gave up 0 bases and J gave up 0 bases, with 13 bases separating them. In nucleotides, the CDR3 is TGCGCCAGCAGCCAAGATCTGTACGGGACCAGCACAGATACGCAGTATTTT. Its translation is CASSQDLYGTSTDTQYF.

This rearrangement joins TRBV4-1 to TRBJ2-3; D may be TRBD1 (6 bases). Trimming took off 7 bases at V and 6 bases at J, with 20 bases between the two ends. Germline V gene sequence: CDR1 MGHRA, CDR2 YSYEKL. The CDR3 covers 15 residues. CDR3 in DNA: TGCGCCAGCAAGACGGGGCAGGGGCTTGAGGATACGCAGTATTTT. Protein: CASKTGQGLEDTQYF.

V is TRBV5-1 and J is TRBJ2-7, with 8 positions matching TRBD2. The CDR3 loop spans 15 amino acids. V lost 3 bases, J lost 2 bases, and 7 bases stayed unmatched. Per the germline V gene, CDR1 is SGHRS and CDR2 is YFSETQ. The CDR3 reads CASSSDRGLAYEQYF. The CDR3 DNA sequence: TGCGCCAGCAGCTCGGATAGGGGACTAGCCTACGAGCAGTACTTC.

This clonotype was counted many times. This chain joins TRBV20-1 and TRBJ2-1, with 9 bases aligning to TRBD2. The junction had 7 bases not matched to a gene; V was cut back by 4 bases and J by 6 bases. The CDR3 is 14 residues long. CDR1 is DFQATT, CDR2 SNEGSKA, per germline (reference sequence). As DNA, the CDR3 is TGCAGTGCTACAGTAGCGGGAGTAATCAATGAGCAGTTCTTC. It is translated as CSATVAGVINEQFF.

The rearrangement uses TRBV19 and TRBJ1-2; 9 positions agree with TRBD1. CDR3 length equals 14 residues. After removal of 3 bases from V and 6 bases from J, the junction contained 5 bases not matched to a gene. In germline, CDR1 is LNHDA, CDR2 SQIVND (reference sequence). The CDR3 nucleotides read TGTGCCAGTAGTATGGGACAGGGATGGGATGGCTACACCTTC. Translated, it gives CASSMGQGWDGYTF.

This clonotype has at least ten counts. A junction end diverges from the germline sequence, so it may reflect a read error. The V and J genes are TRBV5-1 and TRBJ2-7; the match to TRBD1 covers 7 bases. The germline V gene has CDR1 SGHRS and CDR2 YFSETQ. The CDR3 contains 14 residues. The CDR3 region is CANSPGTASYEQYF. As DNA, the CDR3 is TGCGCCAACAGCCCCGGGACAGCCTCCTACGAGCAGTACTTC.

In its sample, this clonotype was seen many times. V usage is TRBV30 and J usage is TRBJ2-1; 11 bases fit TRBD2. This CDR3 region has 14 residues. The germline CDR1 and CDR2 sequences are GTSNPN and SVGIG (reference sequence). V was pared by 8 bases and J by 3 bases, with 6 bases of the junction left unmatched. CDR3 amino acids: CAGILAGVYNEQFF. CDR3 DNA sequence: TGTGCCGGGATACTAGCGGGAGTCTACAATGAGCAGTTCTTC.

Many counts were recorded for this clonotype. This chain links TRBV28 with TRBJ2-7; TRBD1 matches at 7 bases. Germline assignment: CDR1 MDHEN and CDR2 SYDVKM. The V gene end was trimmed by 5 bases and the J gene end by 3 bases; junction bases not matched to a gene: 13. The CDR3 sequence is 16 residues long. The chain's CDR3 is CASSTYRGPGFYEQYF. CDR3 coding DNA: TGTGCCAGCAGTACTTACAGGGGCCCCGGATTCTACGAGCAGTACTTC.

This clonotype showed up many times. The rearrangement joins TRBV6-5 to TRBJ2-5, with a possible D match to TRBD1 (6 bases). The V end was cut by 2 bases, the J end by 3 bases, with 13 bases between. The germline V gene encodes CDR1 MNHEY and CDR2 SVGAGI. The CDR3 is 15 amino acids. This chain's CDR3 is CASSYITGLEETQYF. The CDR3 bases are TGTGCCAGCAGTTACATTACAGGGTTAGAAGAGACCCAGTACTTC.